This T cell receptor (beta chain) came from a study of blood T cells in healthy people across ages. Per germline, CDR1 MGHRA and CDR2 YSYEKL. The length of the CDR3 is 17 residues. The V end lost 2 bases, the J end lost 1 base, and 15 bases lay between the germline ends. Primed by a sample-barcoded 5' primer and a J-beta primer mix, a second PCR proceeded for about 6 to 12 cycles. MiXCR, applied by TCRdb to the 5' RACE reads, yields one record per CDR3 protein. The sample shows about 640,000 distinct CDR3 sequences, around three fifths of them seen only once. Samples each yielded at least 5 micrograms of total RNA.

The sequenced material came from blood. V and J are TRBV4-1 and TRBJ1-3; D perhaps matches TRBD1 (6 bases). The receptor's source is a man aged 60-69 years in good health. The CDR3 spells CASSQHADSLSGNTIYF. Written as DNA, the CDR3 is TGCGCCAGCAGCCAACACGCGGACAGCCTTTCTGGAAACACCATATATTTT.